Following are 4 T cell receptor beta chains from one sample sequenced in a study of CD8 T cells in ankylosing spondylitis. TCRdb independently ran MiXCR on the 5' RACE reads; one entry per CDR3 protein. Seen here are around 150,000 distinct CDR3 sequences, 9.5% to 12% observed once, and the top ten hold around 4.3%. The sequenced sample was blood, either unsorted or a sorted T cell fraction (not recorded which). The receptor source for this set is a female donor with ankylosing spondylitis or in good health (not recorded which).

This clonotype was seen more than once but under ten times. The chain links TRBV28 to TRBJ1-2; D is ambiguous. The V end lost 4 bases, the J end lost 2 bases, and 8 bases lay between the germline ends. The CDR3 extends over 13 amino acids. Germline values: CDR1 MDHEN, CDR2 SYDVKM. The CDR3 sequence is CASSWRENYGYTF. CDR3 bases: TGTGCCAGCAGTTGGCGGGAAAACTATGGCTACACCTTC.

This clonotype was recorded many times. The CDR3 DNA follows: TGCGCCAGCAGCTTGGGCAGGGGGATGACAGGTGAGCAGTTCTTC. Amino acid sequence: CASSLGRGMTGEQFF. V usage is TRBV5-1 and J usage is TRBJ2-1; 7 bases map to TRBD1. Per the germline V gene, CDR1 is SGHRS and CDR2 is YFSETQ. J lost 9 bases, V lost 0 bases, and 9 bases had no gene match. The CDR3 extends over 15 amino acids.

The sample holds many counts of this clonotype. This rearrangement joins TRBV12-3 or TRBV12-4 to TRBJ2-7; 11 bases match TRBD1. This CDR3 has 17 amino acids. The V gene end was trimmed by 6 bases and the J gene end by 0 bases; junction bases not matched to a gene: 10. The CDR3 region has the DNA TGTGCCAGCAGCCCCGGGACAGGGGGATATCACTCCTACGAGCAGTACTTC. Translation: CASSPGTGGYHSYEQYF.

The chain joins TRBV30 to TRBJ1-4; 11 nucleotides match TRBD1. The CDR3 is made up of 13 amino acids. Germline loops: CDR1 GTSNPN, CDR2 SVGIG (reference sequence). J gave up 6 bases and V 5 bases, and 2 bases lay outside the gene matches. CDR3 in amino acids: CAWGTGGDEKLFF. Here the CDR3 DNA reads TGTGCCTGGGGGACAGGGGGGGATGAAAAACTGTTTTTT.